The 4 T cell receptor beta chains below come from one sample, sequenced in a study of human T cells and chemical hapten exposure. Time point in this sample: patch test 2, 6 weeks after DPC sensitization. The treatment was: therapeutic diphenylcyclopropenone sensitization with weekly scalp DPC. Each CDR3 protein is one row after TCRdb ran MiXCR on the RACE reads. The repertoire has 140,000 or so distinct CDR3 sequences, roughly 10% of them found once; the top ten carry less than 1.5%. Sequencing used whole blood, obtained in connection with sensitization to the hapten diphenylcyclopropenone (DPC). Receptors originate from a woman aged 50 to 60 with alopecia areata. Some clones in this sample may be carry-over from other donors' samples.

The rearrangement joins TRBV12-3 or TRBV12-4 to TRBJ2-5; maybe TRBD1 (6 bases). The V end lost 2 bases, the J end lost 5 bases, and 12 bases lay between the germline ends. This CDR3 is 14 amino acids long. As DNA, the CDR3 is TGTGCCAGCAGTTTAATTGCAGGGGTGGAGACCCAGTACTTC. Translation gives CASSLIAGVETQYF.

This clonotype was counted only a few times. V is TRBV19 and J is TRBJ2-1, with TRBD2 matching over 13 bases. V was clipped by 6 bases and J by 9 bases; unmatched bases: 17. This CDR3 has 18 amino acids. Germline CDR1 is LNHDA and CDR2 is SQIVND (reference sequence). CDR3 in amino acids: CASSKARTSGSNPAEQFF. The CDR3 DNA follows: TGTGCCAGTAGCAAGGCGAGGACTAGCGGGAGTAATCCAGCTGAGCAGTTCTTC.

This clonotype occurred a few times. The chain is built from TRBV6-1 and TRBJ2-7; perhaps TRBD1 as D (5 bases). The CDR3 sequence is 15 residues long. Trimming left V 2 bases short and J 2 bases short, with 13 bases between. CDR1 and CDR2 (germline): MNHNS, SASEGT. This CDR3 is CASSEYYRRTYEQYF. CDR3 nucleotides: TGTGCCAGCAGTGAATACTACAGGCGTACCTACGAGCAGTACTTC.

This clonotype was counted at least ten times. Here the CDR3 DNA reads TGTGCCAGCAGGGGGGCTAGCGGAGCCTACGAGCAGTACTTC. Translation gives CASRGASGAYEQYF. The rearrangement uses TRBV6-2 or TRBV6-3 and TRBJ2-7; D is perhaps TRBD2 (7 bases). Germline loops: CDR1 MNHEY, CDR2 SVGEGT. V lost 6 bases and J 2 bases, leaving 14 bases between the germline ends. The CDR3 is 14 amino acids.